This T cell receptor beta chain was found in a study of T cells in Graves' hyperthyroidism and ophthalmopathy. About the study: Sampling of peripheral blood happened at initial diagnosis, prior to any treatment. Study-wide results and caveats: A model using 13 V-J features told ophthalmopathy apart from stable hyperthyroidism. Onset of ophthalmopathy came a median roughly 6.5 months after the model predicted it. Most thyroid-expanded clonotypes above 0.001 were also found in blood.

This clonotype was counted ten times or more. Antigen unknown. The source material, RNA transcripts, was used to amplify TCR beta CDR3 regions. The study used the HTBI primer set for a first-round RT-PCR of the TCR CDR3. From the multiplex PCR reads, TCRdb called clonotypes with MiXCR, one entry per CDR3 protein. The data hold around 600,000 distinct CDR3 sequences, with approximately 14% observed a single time. CDR1 MNHEY and CDR2 SVGEGT come from the germline V gene. CDR3 length equals 15 residues. With 6 bases clipped from V and 1 base from J, the junction kept 6 bases outside the gene matches. The chain joins TRBV6-2 or TRBV6-3 to TRBJ1-1; TRBD1 matches 9 bases. This receptor was obtained from a woman aged 45-65 years with Graves' ophthalmopathy. Sequencing was performed on blood. CDR3: CASRTGGRRNTEAFF. The CDR3 DNA is TGTGCCAGCAGGACAGGGGGACGGAGGAACACTGAAGCTTTCTTT.